This record concerns one TCR beta chain sequence. The antigen is not known. This entry comes from a study of T cells in Graves' hyperthyroidism and ophthalmopathy. Study context: Blood was drawn when the patient was first diagnosed and still untreated.

Amplification yielded TCR beta CDR3 regions, with RNA transcripts as the source. Carried out on the TCR CDR3, a first-round RT-PCR used the HTBI primer set. TCRdb passed the multiplex PCR reads through MiXCR, listing each CDR3 protein once. The repertoire holds under 350,000 distinct CDR3 sequences, with about 21% as singletons. PBMCs were collected from an approximately 9.3 ml volume of fresh peripheral blood. The ends lost 3 bases at V and 2 bases at J; junction bases unmatched: 11. There are 16 residues in the CDR3. Germline lookup yields CDR1 SGHRS and CDR2 YFSETQ. Notes on the study in general: Most thyroid clonotypes expanded above 0.001 appeared in blood too.

The source of this sequence is a woman between 50 and 59 years old with Graves' hyperthyroidism. Source material: blood. The gene calls are TRBV5-1 and TRBJ2-7, with 7 bases lining up with TRBD1. CDR3 coding DNA: TGCGCCAGCAGCTGGGAGACGGGACAGCCAACCTACGAGCAGTACTTC. The encoded protein is CASSWETGQPTYEQYF.